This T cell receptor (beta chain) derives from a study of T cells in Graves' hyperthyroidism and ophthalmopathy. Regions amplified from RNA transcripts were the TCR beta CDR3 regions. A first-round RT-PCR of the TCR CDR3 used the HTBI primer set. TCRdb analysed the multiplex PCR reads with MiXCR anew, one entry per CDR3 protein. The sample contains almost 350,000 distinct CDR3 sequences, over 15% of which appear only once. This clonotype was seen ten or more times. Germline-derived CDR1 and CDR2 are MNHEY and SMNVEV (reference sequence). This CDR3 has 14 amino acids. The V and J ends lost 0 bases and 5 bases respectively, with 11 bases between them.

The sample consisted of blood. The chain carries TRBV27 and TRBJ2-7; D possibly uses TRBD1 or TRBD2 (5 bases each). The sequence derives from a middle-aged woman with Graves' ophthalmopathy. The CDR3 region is CASSLSRGFHEQYF. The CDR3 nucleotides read TGTGCCAGCAGTTTATCGAGGGGATTCCACGAGCAGTACTTC.